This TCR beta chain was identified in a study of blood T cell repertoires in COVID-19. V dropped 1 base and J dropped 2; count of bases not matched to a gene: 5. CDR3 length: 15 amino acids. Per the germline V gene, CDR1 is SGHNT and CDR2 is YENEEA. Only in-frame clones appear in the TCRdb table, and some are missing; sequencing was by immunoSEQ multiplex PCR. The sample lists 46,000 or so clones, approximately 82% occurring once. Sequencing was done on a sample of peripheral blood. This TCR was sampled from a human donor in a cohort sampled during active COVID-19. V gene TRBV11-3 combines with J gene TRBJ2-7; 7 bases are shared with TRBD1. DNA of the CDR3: TGTGCCAGCAGCTTAGCGAGGACAGGACCCTACGAGCAGTACTTC. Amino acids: CASSLARTGPYEQYF.